The 12 T cell receptor beta chains given below trace back to one sample, sequenced in a study of blood T cell repertoires in COVID-19. Data came from immunoSEQ multiplex PCR; TCRdb stores just in-frame clones and leaves some out. Of about 130,000 clones in the sample, 80% to 90% were seen once. The sequencing sample was made of PBMCs or T cells enriched from blood (not recorded which). These receptors originate from a woman between 50 and 59 years old who had recovered from COVID-19.

This sequence joins TRBV11-2 and TRBJ2-2, with 9 bases matching TRBD1. V dropped 4 bases and J dropped 6; count of bases not matched to a gene: 6. CDR1 is SGHAT and CDR2 is FQNNGV in the germline V gene. CDR3 length: 15 residues. Here the CDR3 reads CASSSTGGSAGELFF. For the CDR3, the DNA is TGTGCCAGCAGCTCTACAGGGGGCTCAGCCGGGGAGCTGTTTTTT.

This rearrangement joins TRBV2 to TRBJ1-3, with D maybe TRBD1 (6 bases). Germline lookup yields CDR1 SNHLY and CDR2 FYNNEI. Between the trimmed V and J ends, which lost 6 bases and 2 bases, there was a span of 14 bases. The CDR3 extends over 15 amino acids. CDR3 nucleotide sequence: TGTGCCAGCAGCGGAATTAGGGGGACTGGAAACACCATATATTTT. Amino acid sequence: CASSGIRGTGNTIYF.

The genes are TRBV4-3 and TRBJ1-1; no reliable D call. Germline CDR1 LGHNA, CDR2 YSLEER. V lost 2 bases and J lost 1, with 14 bases in between. The CDR3 length is 16 residues. The CDR3 region has the DNA TGCGCCAGCAGCCAAACTGCAGGTTCCCCGAACACTGAAGCTTTCTTT. Amino acid sequence: CASSQTAGSPNTEAFF.

This clone was observed a handful of times. The chain uses TRBV7-2 and TRBJ2-4, with a weak D call TRBD1 (6 bases). V gave up 1 base and J gave up 5 bases, with 12 bases separating them. The CDR3 sequence is 15 residues long. The germline CDR1 and CDR2 sequences are SGHTA and FQGNSA. The CDR3 DNA reads TGTGCCAGCAGCTTAGTTTTCACAGGGCAAAACATTCAGTACTTC. Amino acid sequence: CASSLVFTGQNIQYF.

Only one count was recorded for this clone. The chain combines TRBV6-6 with TRBJ2-1; 13 positions match TRBD2. V shed 6 bases, J shed 7 bases, and the junction held 9 bases outside the gene matches. The CDR3 length is 16 residues. Germline loops: CDR1 MNHNY, CDR2 SVGAGI (reference sequence). CDR3 DNA sequence: TGTGCCAGCAGCTACCTGGGACTAGCGGGGACAAATGAGCAGTTCTTC. Translated: CASSYLGLAGTNEQFF.

The CDR3 here is CASSPPPEETQYF. The DNA of the CDR3 is TGTGCCAGCAGCCCCCCCCCAGAAGAGACCCAGTACTTC. This chain uses TRBV21-1 with TRBJ2-5; the table's D gene call, TRBD1, was not cross checked with the DNA. TRBV21-1 is tagged as a pseudogene. The CDR3 spans 13 residues.

The J gene is TRBJ1-5, the V gene TRBV18, with TRBD1 as a possible D gene (5 bases). CDR3 length: 16 residues. The germline gives CDR1 KGHSH, CDR2 LQKENI. V lost 6 bases and J 2 bases, leaving 17 bases between the germline ends. The CDR3 here is CASSPKVGQGNQPQHF. The CDR3 DNA reads as TGTGCCAGCTCCCCAAAGGTGGGGCAGGGCAATCAGCCCCAGCATTTT.

This clone was found once. The chain carries TRBV19 and TRBJ1-2; a possible D gene is TRBD1 (6 bases). Trimming took 8 bases from V and 6 from J, leaving 19 bases between them. The CDR3 is 14 residues long. Germline-derived CDR1 and CDR2 are LNHDA and SQIVND (reference sequence). CDR3 nucleotide sequence: TGTGCCAGTCTCCCTTACGGGACATACGATGGCTACACCTTC. It translates to CASLPYGTYDGYTF.

This clone appeared once. This chain joins TRBV5-4 and TRBJ2-5; 11 positions match TRBD2. CDR1 and CDR2 from the germline V gene are SGHNT and YYREEE (reference sequence). The CDR3 length is 18 residues. The V and J ends lost 4 bases and 5 bases, in that order; junction bases with no gene match: 16. CDR3 in DNA: TGTGCCAGCAGCACTGGGGGCCCTTTACTAGCGGGGGCGGAGACCCAGTACTTC. Its translation is CASSTGGPLLAGAETQYF.

This chain links TRBV6-2 or TRBV6-3 with TRBJ1-6; 7 positions match TRBD1. CDR1 is MNHEY and CDR2 is SVGEGT in the germline V gene. Trimming at V came to 6 bases and at J to 4 bases, leaving 3 bases not matched to a gene. The CDR3 consists of 14 residues. This CDR3 reads CASSGQAYNSPLHF. CDR3 DNA sequence: TGTGCCAGCAGCGGACAGGCGTATAATTCACCCCTCCACTTT.

The chain links TRBV4-3 to TRBJ1-1; no clear D. Trimming removed 0 bases from V and 5 bases from J, with 13 bases in between. This CDR3 spans 15 amino acids. Germline CDR1 LGHNA, CDR2 YSLEER. The CDR3, as DNA: TGCGCCAGCAGCCAAGATAGGTCGGGTTGGACTGAAGCTTTCTTT. This encodes CASSQDRSGWTEAFF.

This chain uses TRBV12-3 or TRBV12-4 with TRBJ1-2; D is undetermined. There are 11 residues in the CDR3. Trimming took off 8 bases at V and 9 bases at J, with 13 bases between the two ends. CDR3 protein: CASGDGARYTF. The CDR3 region has the DNA TGTGCCAGCGGAGACGGAGCCCGCTACACCTTC.